Listed below are T cell receptor beta chains from one sample, sequenced in a study of cytomegalovirus exposure and HLA in healthy donors. Some clones are missing from TCRdb's copy, which holds only in-frame ones; the method was immunoSEQ multiplex PCR. The sample yields 85,000 to 130,000 clones, more than 75% seen once. Input material: PBMCs. All receptors come from a woman aged 18-30 years in good health and CMV-seropositive. The CDR3 runs from the conserved cysteine through the conserved F or W. A D gene is named only where the DNA matches it firmly. Only some rows state a clone size, as once, few, many or a class for expanded clones.

.	.	TRBV7-9	TRBJ2-1	TGTGCCAGCAGCGACGTTGGGCAAAACTCCTACAATGAGCAGTTCTTC	CASSDVGQNSYNEQFF
.	.	TRBV28	TRBJ1-1	TGTGCCAGCAGTTTAGGCAGGGGGAACACTGAAGCTTTCTTT	CASSLGRGNTEAFF
.	TRBD1	TRBV11-3	TRBJ2-3	TGTGCCAGCAGCTCGGGACAGGGGGCGGATACGCAGTATTTT	CASSSGQGADTQYF
.	TRBD1	TRBV27	TRBJ2-1	TGTGCCAGCAGCATCTGGACAGGACCAAGGGTCTATGAGCAGTTCTTC	CASSIWTGPRVYEQFF
.	.	TRBV7-6	TRBJ2-1	TGTGCCAGCACCTCACCCAGCGTTAGAAACAATGAGCAGTTCTTC	CASTSPSVRNNEQFF
.	TRBD1	TRBV5-4	TRBJ2-7	TGTGCCAGCAGCTTGGGACAGGGCCCCTCCTACGAGCAGTACTTC	CASSLGQGPSYEQYF
.	TRBD1	TRBV2	TRBJ2-7	TGTGCCAGCTACGCCGGGACAGGGAGGAGGGACGAGCAGTACTTC	CASYAGTGRRDEQYF
few	.	TRBV6-1	TRBJ1-1	TGTGCCAGCAGTGCGGGGAGAGTCAACACTAAAGCTTTCTTT	CASSAGRVNTKAFF
.	TRBD2	TRBV19	TRBJ2-3	TGTGCCAGTACTTGGCTAGCGGGGGGCACAGATACGCAGTATTTT	CASTWLAGGTDTQYF
.	.	TRBV19	TRBJ1-1	TGTGCCAGTAGCCGGGGACAAATTTTCACTGAAGCTTTCTTT	CASSRGQIFTEAFF
.	TRBD2	TRBV7-6	TRBJ2-1	TGTGCCAGCAGCTTAGAACTAGCGGGATTAAGTAAGTCCTACAATGAGCAGTTCTTC	CASSLELAGLSKSYNEQFF
.	TRBD2	TRBV28	TRBJ2-2	TGTGCCAGCAGTTTAATCTTAGCGGGAGAAGACACCGGGGAGCTGTTTTTT	CASSLILAGEDTGELFF
.	.	TRBV5-4	TRBJ2-7	TGTGCCAGCAGCGAGAGCGGGTCCCCCATCGAGCAGTACTTC	CASSESGSPIEQYF
.	TRBD2	TRBV27	TRBJ2-7	TGTGCCAGCAGTTTAGTTAGCGGGAACTACGAGCAGTACTTC	CASSLVSGNYEQYF
.	TRBD2	TRBV6-5	TRBJ2-7	TGTGCCAGCAGTTACTCGACTAGCGGCTACGAGCAGTACTTC	CASSYSTSGYEQYF
once	TRBD1	TRBV15	TRBJ2-7	TGTGCCACGTCCCCGGGACAGACAACTTACGAGCAGTACTTC	CATSPGQTTYEQYF
.	TRBD1	TRBV4-1	TRBJ1-4	TGCGCCAGCAGCCAAACGCTTGGACAGGGGATATTTGAAAAACTGTTTTTT	CASSQTLGQGIFEKLFF
.	.	TRBV7-3	TRBJ1-1	TGTGCCAGCAGTCATTGGCCCAACACTGAAGCTTTCTTT	CASSHWPNTEAFF
.	.	TRBV9	TRBJ2-6	TGTGCCAGCAGCGTTCTAGGCTCTGGGGCCAACGTCCTGACTTTC	CASSVLGSGANVLTF
.	TRBD2	TRBV27	TRBJ2-5	TGTGCCAGCAGTTTGCTAGCGGGAGGGACAGAGACCCAGTACTTC	CASSLLAGGTETQYF
.	TRBD1	TRBV11-2	TRBJ2-7	TGTGCCAGCAGCCCCTTCGAGGGGGCCCCATCCTACGAGCAGTACTTC	CASSPFEGAPSYEQYF
.	.	TRBV11-2	TRBJ2-7	TGTGCCAGCAGCTCGCTGATAGCCTACGAGCAGTACTTC	CASSSLIAYEQYF
.	.	TRBV11-2	TRBJ1-1	TGTGCCAGCAGCCGTGCCGGGCAGGGTAACACTGAAGCTTTCTTT	CASSRAGQGNTEAFF
.	.	TRBV4-1	TRBJ2-3	TGCGCCAGCAGCCAAAACATAGCAGCTAACACAGATACGCAGTATTTT	CASSQNIAANTDTQYF
.	TRBD2	TRBV19	TRBJ2-7	TGTGCCAGTAGTATCGAGGCTAGCGGGACCTACGAGCAGTACTTC	CASSIEASGTYEQYF
.	.	TRBV19	TRBJ2-7	TGTGCCAGTAGTATGGCTAGCTCATCCTACGAGCAGTACTTC	CASSMASSSYEQYF
.	.	TRBV6-5	TRBJ2-2	TGTGCCAGCGGAGCGACAGCGAACACCGGGGAGCTGTTTTTT	CASGATANTGELFF
.	TRBD1	TRBV29-1	TRBJ1-1	TGCAGCGTTGCGTACAGGGGTAAAAGGGGCACTGAAGCTTTCTTT	CSVAYRGKRGTEAFF
.	TRBD1	TRBV5-1	TRBJ2-7	TGCGCCAGCAGCTTGGGTGACAGGGAAACCTACGAGCAGTACTTC	CASSLGDRETYEQYF
.	.	TRBV28	TRBJ1-1	TGTGCCAGCAGTTTAGTGGGGCACACTGAAGCTTTCTTT	CASSLVGHTEAFF
few	.	TRBV18	TRBJ2-7	TGTGCCAGCTCACCCGGCATTCAACAGGGTAATTCCTACGAGCAGTACTTC	CASSPGIQQGNSYEQYF
.	TRBD2	TRBV6-1	TRBJ2-1	TGTGCCAGCAGTGGGGTTAGCGGGGTAGCCTACAATGAGCAGTTCTTC	CASSGVSGVAYNEQFF
.	.	TRBV4-1	TRBJ2-3	TGCGCCAGCAGCCCAGATCAGGGACTGAGGGGCACAGATACGCAGTATTTT	CASSPDQGLRGTDTQYF
.	TRBD1	TRBV23-1	TRBJ1-1	TGCGCCAGCAGACCCCACAGGGGAGACACTGAAGCTTTCTTT	CASRPHRGDTEAFF
.	TRBD1	TRBV2	TRBJ1-1	TGTGCCAGCAGGGGGGACAGCTTGAACACTGAAGCTTTCTTT	CASRGDSLNTEAFF
.	.	TRBV6-6	TRBJ2-7	TGTGCCAGCAGTTACTTGGAGGGGGCGGGGGAGCAGTACTTC	CASSYLEGAGEQYF
.	TRBD2	TRBV13	TRBJ2-3	TGTGCCAGCAGCCCGCGGGGACTAGCGATATCCACAGATACGCAGTATTTT	CASSPRGLAISTDTQYF
.	TRBD1	TRBV7-9	TRBJ2-7	TGTGCCAGCGAGCGACAGGGGGTCGACGAGCAGTACTTC	CASERQGVDEQYF
.	TRBD1	TRBV5-1	TRBJ2-5	TGCGCCAGCAGCGGAGGCCCCGGGACAGGGGAAGAGACCCAGTACTTC	CASSGGPGTGEETQYF